Shown below are 25 T cell receptor beta chains from a single sample sequenced in a study of T cells expressing NK-cell markers. TCRdb re-called the 5' RACE reads; one entry per CDR3 protein, DNA not given. This table lists hundreds of thousands of distinct CDR3 sequences. The sample taken for sequencing was blood T cells: a sorted CD56 or NKG2C T cell subset, CD4+ or CD8+ T cells, or bulk PBMC T cells (not recorded which). The receptors shown here come from a man aged 18 to 29 in good health.

The chain recombines TRBV6-1 with TRBJ1-2; lacking DNA, the TRBD1 call made by TCRdb goes unchecked. Germline V lookup: CDR1 MNHNS, CDR2 SASEGT. The CDR3 extends over 17 amino acids. The CDR3 sequence is CASSWTDLSRHQRGYTF.

The chain has TRBV5-1 and TRBJ2-1; TCRdb outputs TRBD1, but without DNA this stays unchecked. This CDR3 region has 13 residues. From germline, CDR1 is SGHRS and CDR2 YFSETQ. The CDR3 protein is CASSLQGPNEQFF.

The CDR3 region is CSASTEGVTGASTDTQYF. The chain joins TRBV20-1 to TRBJ2-3; the TCRdb call, TRBD1, lacks DNA for checking. Germline V gives CDR1 DFQATT, CDR2 SNEGSKA (reference sequence). The CDR3 extends over 18 amino acids.

The chain recombines TRBV4-2 with TRBJ2-4. The germline V gene encodes CDR1 LGHNA and CDR2 YNFKEQ. The CDR3 loop spans 16 amino acids. This CDR3 is CASSQEFGSVKNIQYF.

The chain joins TRBV3-1 to TRBJ2-2. CDR3 length: 15 residues. CDR1 is LGHDT and CDR2 is YNNKEL in the germline V gene (reference sequence). CDR3 in amino acids: CATTKRLYEAGELFF.

This rearrangement joins TRBV20-1 to TRBJ2-5; TCRdb gives TRBD2 as the D gene, but with no DNA this cannot be confirmed. The CDR3 spans 17 residues. The V gene's germline CDR1 is DFQATT and CDR2 SNEGSKA (reference sequence). The CDR3 here is CSATGGTSGTIQETQYF.

This rearrangement joins TRBV29-1 to TRBJ2-7; TCRdb designates TRBD2, a call that cannot be tested without DNA. The CDR3 consists of 15 residues. Per germline, CDR1 SQVTM and CDR2 ANQGSEA. This CDR3 is CSVEDPGRPGGEQYF.

This chain joins TRBV2 and TRBJ1-2; TCRdb lists TRBD1, though no DNA is available to test this call. The CDR3 sequence is 14 residues long. Germline-derived CDR1 and CDR2 are SNHLY and FYNNEI. The CDR3 spells CASSEERSPYGYTF.

V usage is TRBV6-1 and J usage is TRBJ2-2; TCRdb selects TRBD2, and the lack of DNA leaves this call unchecked. Germline V CDR1 and CDR2: MNHNS, SASEGT. CDR3 length equals 17 residues. The CDR3 protein is CASSERPGLAGRGELFF.

The chain recombines TRBV28 with TRBJ2-7; the D call of TRBD2 rests on TCRdb alone, since no DNA is present to check it. This CDR3 spans 13 amino acids. Germline-derived CDR1 and CDR2 are MDHEN and SYDVKM. The CDR3 is CASSGRVAYEQYF.

This chain connects TRBV5-6 to TRBJ2-7; as DNA is missing, the TRBD1 call by TCRdb cannot be tested. CDR3 length: 14 amino acids. Germline assignment: CDR1 SGHDT and CDR2 YYEEEE. CDR3 sequence: CAGSSDRRDYEQYF.

The V call is TRBV7-9, the J call TRBJ2-4; TCRdb reports TRBD2, a call that lacks DNA to check it against. The germline V gene encodes CDR1 SEHNR and CDR2 FQNEAQ (reference sequence). There are 14 residues in the CDR3. The CDR3 sequence is CASSSAEGENIQYF.

The genes are TRBV30 and TRBJ2-5; TCRdb's D gene call, TRBD1, goes unchecked for lack of DNA. The CDR3 runs to 12 residues. The germline V gene has CDR1 GTSNPN and CDR2 SVGIG (reference sequence). CDR3 residues: CAWSVLGGTQYF.

The V gene is TRBV12-5, the J gene TRBJ1-2. This CDR3 region has 12 residues. Germline loops: CDR1 LGHNT, CDR2 FRNRAP. CDR3 protein: CASGFRLIGYTF.

The rearrangement uses TRBV7-6 and TRBJ2-1; TCRdb names TRBD2, which stays unverified in the absence of DNA. Germline V gene lookup returns CDR1 SGHVS and CDR2 FNYEAQ. The CDR3 is made up of 21 amino acids. This CDR3 is CASSLARRMRNSTSSYNEQFF.

V is TRBV13 and J is TRBJ2-1; TCRdb proposes TRBD2, but this gene call is untestable without DNA. Germline V CDR1 and CDR2: PRHDT, FYEKMQ (reference sequence). The CDR3 extends over 17 amino acids. The CDR3 reads CASSLVTSGSSYNEQFF.

V usage is TRBV27 and J usage is TRBJ2-1; TCRdb's assignment of TRBD1 cannot be checked, as there is no DNA. The CDR3 is 15 residues long. Germline V gene data show CDR1 as MNHEY and CDR2 as SMNVEV (reference sequence). CDR3 sequence reads: CASSPQGLSPNEQFF.

The J gene is TRBJ1-5, the V gene TRBV20-1. The CDR3 has 14 residues. CDR1 and CDR2 from the germline V gene are DFQATT and SNEGSKA (reference sequence). CDR3 protein: CSAADARGNQPQHF.

The rearrangement uses TRBV2 and TRBJ1-4; TCRdb's D gene call, TRBD1, goes unchecked for lack of DNA. Germline-derived CDR1 and CDR2 are SNHLY and FYNNEI. The CDR3 loop spans 16 amino acids. CDR3 region: CASSSGQGPKSGKLFF.

The J gene is TRBJ1-5, the V gene TRBV6-2 or TRBV6-3. This CDR3 spans 14 amino acids. CDR1 and CDR2 (germline): MNHEY, SVGEGT. This CDR3 is CASRPRHSLQPQHF.

The chain uses TRBV28 and TRBJ2-1; the TRBD2 assignment by TCRdb is unverifiable without DNA. The CDR3 sequence is 11 residues long. Germline CDR1 and CDR2: MDHEN and SYDVKM. The CDR3 is CASRDLQEQFF.

The chain uses TRBV4-3 and TRBJ1-1. CDR3 length: 15 residues. CDR1 LGHNA and CDR2 YSLEER come from the germline V gene. This CDR3 reads CASSQESQMNTEAFF.

V and J are TRBV27 and TRBJ2-1; TCRdb lists TRBD2, though no DNA is available to test this call. From germline, CDR1 is MNHEY and CDR2 SMNVEV (reference sequence). The CDR3 contains 13 residues. This chain's CDR3 is CASALAVYNEQFF.

J is TRBJ2-5 and V is TRBV4-3; TCRdb gives TRBD1 as the D gene, but with no DNA this cannot be confirmed. CDR1 is LGHNA, CDR2 YSLEER, per germline. The CDR3 contains 18 residues. CDR3: CASSPPKIRRGIRETQYF.

The chain employs TRBV9 and TRBJ2-6; TCRdb designates TRBD1, a call that cannot be tested without DNA. Germline V gene sequence: CDR1 SGDLS, CDR2 YYNGEE. The CDR3 runs to 16 residues. CDR3 amino acids: CASSVGGLSGANVLTF.